The rows below give T cell receptor beta chains drawn from one sample of a study of T cells after posttransplantation cyclophosphamide. Using immunoSEQ multiplex PCR, the repertoire was profiled, and TCRdb retains in-frame clones only, with some absent. Altogether 40,000 to 45,000 clones were found in the sample, and no singletons occur. Sample: PBMCs. These receptors all stem from a man between 35 and 55 years old in good health, CMV-negative, and a related stem cell transplant donor. CDR3s include the opening cysteine and the closing phenylalanine or tryptophan. A D gene is named only where the DNA matches it firmly. Clone size is not always given. Where it is, it says once, few, many or a class for expanded clones.

V	size	J	D	CDR3	DNA
TRBV6-5	many	TRBJ1-4	NA	CASAPAGSSNEKLFF	TGTGCCAGCGCCCCGGCGGGTTCTTCTAATGAAAAACTGTTTTTT
TRBV18	many	TRBJ1-2	NA	CASSPESRVYGYTF	TGTGCCAGCTCACCAGAATCCAGGGTCTATGGCTACACCTTC
TRBV11-3	many	TRBJ2-2	NA	CATPGVTGELFF	TGTGCCACCCCAGGGGTCACCGGGGAGCTGTTTTTT
TRBV2	many	TRBJ1-6	NA	CASTGSVYSGSPLHF	TGTGCCAGCACTGGAAGTGTCTATTCGGGATCACCCCTCCACTTT
TRBV5-1	few	TRBJ2-5	TRBD2	CASSSEGGAQGEQYF	TGCGCCAGCAGCTCGGAGGGAGGGGCGCAGGGAGAGCAGTACTTC
TRBV27	few	TRBJ2-3	NA	CASSLWDSGDTQYF	TGTGCCAGCAGTTTATGGGACTCAGGGGATACGCAGTATTTT
TRBV5-4	medium-sized	TRBJ1-3	NA	CASSLGRESGNTIYF	TGTGCCAGCAGCTTGGGCAGGGAATCTGGAAACACCATATATTTT
TRBV10-3	many	TRBJ1-1	TRBD1	CAISDRGGILNTEAFF	TGTGCCATCAGCGACAGGGGTGGTATCCTGAACACTGAAGCTTTCTTT
TRBV4-1	many	TRBJ2-6	TRBD2	CASSQDRFAGGSGANVLTF	TGCGCCAGCAGCCAAGATCGGTTTGCGGGGGGTTCTGGGGCCAACGTCCTGACTTTC
TRBV30	many	TRBJ1-1	TRBD1	CAWSGDRGDTEAFF	TGTGCCTGGAGTGGGGACAGGGGGGACACTGAAGCTTTCTTT
TRBV6-4	many	TRBJ1-2	TRBD1	CASRKSVTGDRGYTF	TGTGCCAGCCGAAAATCGGTAACAGGGGATCGTGGCTACACCTTC
TRBV9	NA	TRBJ2-1	NA	CASSALAASYNEQFF	TGTGCCAGCAGCGCACTAGCAGCTTCCTACAATGAGCAGTTCTTC
TRBV5-4	NA	TRBJ2-7	TRBD1	CASSDRAGGLYEQYF	TGTGCCAGCAGCGATAGGGCAGGGGGCTTATACGAGCAGTACTTC
TRBV5-6	few	TRBJ1-1	TRBD1	CASSQTHRGEAFF	TGTGCCAGCAGTCAAACTCACAGGGGTGAAGCTTTCTTT
TRBV6-5	few	TRBJ1-4	NA	CASSYSNGGANEELFF	TGTGCCAGCAGTTACTCGAATGGGGGGGCTAATGAAGAACTGTTTTTT
TRBV27	many	TRBJ2-6	NA	CASSLSGANVLTF	TGTGCCAGCAGCCTCTCTGGGGCCAACGTCCTGACTTTC
TRBV7-2	few	TRBJ2-4	NA	CASSLVRGQQNIQYF	TGTGCCAGCAGCTTAGTTAGGGGACAACAAAACATTCAGTACTTC
TRBV27	many	TRBJ2-1	TRBD2	CASSLGVGGAYNEQFF	TGTGCCAGCAGTTTAGGAGTCGGGGGGGCTTACAATGAGCAGTTCTTC
TRBV5-1	many	TRBJ1-3	TRBD1	CASSQGQYSGNTIYF	TGCGCCAGCAGCCAGGGACAGTACTCTGGAAACACCATATATTTT
TRBV5-1	many	TRBJ2-7	TRBD1	CASSPPTGGGEQYF	TGCGCCAGCAGCCCACCGACAGGGGGGGGAGAGCAGTACTTC
TRBV7-2	many	TRBJ2-1	NA	CASSLGLVNEQFF	TGTGCCAGCAGCTTAGGACTAGTGAATGAGCAGTTCTTC
TRBV28	many	TRBJ2-1	NA	CASSSRRGRNEQFF	TGTGCCAGCAGCTCCCGCCGAGGGCGGAATGAGCAGTTCTTC
TRBV10-3	many	TRBJ1-4	NA	CAISEFRGQLFF	TGTGCCATCAGTGAGTTCCGAGGCCAACTGTTTTTT
TRBV25-1	many	TRBJ1-4	NA	CASSDRREPNEKLFF	TGTGCCAGCAGTGATCGGCGGGAGCCTAATGAAAAACTGTTTTTT
TRBV13	few	TRBJ2-1	TRBD1	CASSPRDRGLNEQFF	TGTGCCAGCAGCCCCCGGGACAGGGGGCTTAATGAGCAGTTCTTC
TRBV2	many	TRBJ2-1	TRBD2	CASSGGTSGQHNEQFF	TGTGCCAGCAGTGGCGGGACTAGCGGACAGCACAATGAGCAGTTCTTC
TRBV10-3	many	TRBJ1-3	TRBD1	CAIGDRAGNTIYF	TGTGCCATCGGGGACAGGGCTGGAAACACCATATATTTT
TRBV5-1	many	TRBJ2-3	TRBD1	CASSKGQGNTQYF	TGCGCCAGCAGCAAGGGACAGGGAAATACGCAGTATTTT
TRBV25-1	NA	TRBJ2-1	NA	CASRTGGPYNEQFF	TGTGCCAGCAGGACAGGAGGACCCTACAATGAGCAGTTCTTC
TRBV30	NA	TRBJ2-1	TRBD2	CAWKGGNNEQFF	TGTGCCTGGAAGGGAGGGAACAATGAGCAGTTCTTC
TRBV30	few	TRBJ1-4	NA	CAWGAREPRGGEKLFF	TGTGCCTGGGGCGCCCGGGAGCCACGAGGCGGTGAAAAACTGTTTTTT
TRBV11-3	many	TRBJ2-1	TRBD1	CASSLYPGQANGDEQFF	TGTGCCAGCAGCTTGTACCCGGGACAGGCAAACGGGGATGAGCAGTTCTTC
TRBV19	many	TRBJ2-7	TRBD2	CASSGREPPYEQYF	TGTGCCAGTAGTGGGAGGGAACCCCCCTACGAGCAGTACTTC
TRBV6-6	NA	TRBJ2-3	TRBD1	CASSRGQGTDTQYF	TGTGCCAGCAGCCGGGGACAGGGCACAGATACGCAGTATTTT